The 19 T cell receptor beta chains presented below share a single source sample, sequenced in a study of blood T cell repertoires in COVID-19. Assay used: immunoSEQ multiplex PCR; TCRdb lists only in-frame clones, some missing. The sample consists of about 240,000 clones, approximately 90% of them appearing once. Source material: PBMCs or T cells enriched from blood (not recorded which). The receptors here all came from a woman younger than 45 who had recovered from COVID-19.

This clone was detected a few times. The chain has TRBV4-1 and TRBJ2-2; TRBD2 matches at 8 bases. The J segment lost 6 bases and the V segment lost 4 bases, leaving 7 bases of the junction unmatched. Germline-derived CDR1 and CDR2 are MGHRA and YSYEKL. The CDR3 consists of 15 residues. CDR3 loop: CASSPVIAGPGELFF. In DNA form, the CDR3 reads TGCGCCAGCAGCCCGGTTATAGCGGGACCCGGGGAGCTGTTTTTT.

The chain carries TRBV29-1 and TRBJ1-2; D call uncertain. The CDR3 consists of 12 residues. Trimming took off 5 bases at V and 4 bases at J, with 11 bases between the two ends. The V gene's germline CDR1 is SQVTM and CDR2 ANQGSEA. CDR3 DNA sequence: TGCAGCGTTCCCGGGAGTACCTATGGCTACACCTTC. Translating it yields CSVPGSTYGYTF.

This clone appeared once. The V and J genes are TRBV7-2 and TRBJ2-3; 10 bases line up with TRBD1. Germline CDR1 SGHTA, CDR2 FQGNSA. This CDR3 has 14 residues. The J segment lost 2 bases and the V segment lost 6 bases, leaving 2 bases of the junction unmatched. CDR3 nucleotides: TGTGCCAGCAGTGACAGGGGGCCCACAGATACGCAGTATTTT. It specifies CASSDRGPTDTQYF. The full variable domain, with the rest looked up from reference TRBV7-2 and TRBJ2-3, is GAGVSQSPSNKVTEKGKDVELRCDPISGHTALYWYRQSLGQGLEFLIYFQGNSAPDKSGLPSDRFSAERTGGSVSTLTIQRTQQEDSAVYLCASSDRGPTDTQYFGPGTRLTVL.

The chain has TRBV4-2 and TRBJ1-1; D is uncertain. The V gene's germline CDR1 is LGHNA and CDR2 YNFKEQ. Trimming stripped 0 bases from V and 6 bases from J, with 8 bases between. The CDR3 covers 13 residues. DNA of the CDR3: TGTGCCAGCAGCCAAGACGTACGAGCTGAAGCTTTCTTT. Its protein product is CASSQDVRAEAFF.

The CDR3 loop reads CSVIPGTSGVMNTEAFF. For the CDR3, the DNA is TGCAGCGTTATCCCCGGGACAAGCGGAGTGATGAACACTGAAGCTTTCTTT. The genes are TRBV29-1 and TRBJ1-1, with D maybe TRBD1 (6 bases). Germline V gene sequence: CDR1 SQVTM, CDR2 ANQGSEA. The CDR3 is 17 residues long. Trimming removed 5 bases at V and 0 bases at J, with 22 bases between. Based on the CDR3 plus reference TRBV29-1 and TRBJ1-1, the full variable domain is SAVISQKPSRDICQRGTSLTIQCQVDSQVTMMFWYRQQPGQSLTLIATANQGSEATYESGFVIDKFPISRPNLTFSTLTVSNMSPEDSSIYLCSVIPGTSGVMNTEAFFGQGTRLTVV.

The chain is built from TRBV19 and TRBJ1-6; 7 bases line up with TRBD1. Looked up from germline, CDR1 is LNHDA and CDR2 is SQIVND (reference sequence). V shed 3 bases, J shed 7 bases, and the junction held 9 bases outside the gene matches. This CDR3 comprises 16 residues. The CDR3 reads CASSIITARGNSPLHF. The CDR3 DNA follows: TGTGCCAGTAGTATTATTACTGCCAGGGGGAATTCACCCCTCCACTTT.

The chain joins TRBV5-1 to TRBJ1-1; 7 bases map to TRBD1. The germline CDR1 and CDR2 sequences are SGHRS and YFSETQ. V lost 2 bases, J lost 5 bases, and 6 bases stayed unmatched. This CDR3 has 14 residues. CDR3 amino acids: CASSFSRGLTEAFF. The CDR3 DNA reads TGCGCCAGCAGCTTCTCGAGGGGGCTAACTGAAGCTTTCTTT.

V is TRBV27 and J is TRBJ1-5, with TRBD1 as a possible D gene (5 bases). Germline CDR1 and CDR2: MNHEY and SMNVEV (reference sequence). V was clipped by 8 bases and J by 1 base, with 15 bases between them. The CDR3 contains 15 residues. The chain's CDR3 is CASAMGGESNQPQHF. CDR3 DNA: TGTGCCAGCGCAATGGGAGGGGAGAGCAATCAGCCCCAGCATTTT.

The gene calls are TRBV7-2 and TRBJ1-2; D is perhaps TRBD1 (6 bases). Trimming removed 5 bases from V and 8 bases from J, with 15 bases in between. The germline V gene encodes CDR1 SGHTA and CDR2 FQGNSA. This CDR3 has 13 amino acids. In DNA form, the CDR3 reads TGTGCCAGCAGCCAAGGGACAATATCCGGCTACACCTTC. It is translated as CASSQGTISGYTF.

DNA of the CDR3: TGTGCCAGCAGCTACAGGGGGGGGGACCCTGAAGCTTTCTTT. Translated: CASSYRGGDPEAFF. V is TRBV5-4 and J is TRBJ1-1; TRBD1 matches at 8 bases. The CDR3 consists of 14 residues. Trimming cost V 3 bases and J 6 bases; bases outside gene matches: 7. Germline lookup yields CDR1 SGHNT and CDR2 YYREEE (reference sequence).

The genes are TRBV20-1 and TRBJ2-2; perhaps TRBD1 as D (6 bases). Trimming left V 3 bases short and J 0 bases short, with 14 bases between. Germline CDR1 reads DFQATT; CDR2 reads SNEGSKA (reference sequence). The CDR3 is made up of 16 amino acids. CDR3 in amino acids: CSASTAGETNTGELFF. In DNA, the CDR3 is TGCAGTGCTAGTACCGCAGGGGAGACGAACACCGGGGAGCTGTTTTTT.

The V gene is TRBV7-6, the J gene TRBJ1-1; 11 bases map to TRBD1. The CDR3 runs 15 residues. The J segment lost 1 base and the V segment lost 5 bases, leaving 3 bases of the junction unmatched. Germline assignment: CDR1 SGHVS and CDR2 FNYEAQ. The CDR3 protein is CASSRGQGANTEAFF. The CDR3 DNA is TGTGCCAGCAGCCGAGGACAGGGGGCGAACACTGAAGCTTTCTTT.

This clone occurred once. The rearrangement uses TRBV25-1 and TRBJ1-1, with 8 nucleotides matching TRBD1. The CDR3 loop spans 15 amino acids. V dropped 1 base and J dropped 2; count of bases not matched to a gene: 3. Germline V gives CDR1 MGHDK, CDR2 SYGVNS. CDR3 protein: CASSEWAGGNTEAFF. For the CDR3, the DNA is TGTGCCAGCAGTGAATGGGCAGGGGGCAACACTGAAGCTTTCTTT.

The V gene is TRBV18, the J gene TRBJ1-2, with TRBD1 matching 7 bases. After removal of 3 bases from V and 8 bases from J, the junction contained 9 bases not matched to a gene. The CDR3 is 14 residues long. Germline CDR1 and CDR2: KGHSH and LQKENI. CDR3 sequence (DNA): TGTGCCAGCTCACCTCCGGGACAGAAAAGGGGCTACACCTTC. Translated: CASSPPGQKRGYTF.

The chain uses TRBV29-1 and TRBJ2-1; 8 bases are shared with TRBD1. The CDR3 contains 13 residues. Germline V CDR1 and CDR2: SQVTM, ANQGSEA. The V segment lost 6 bases and the J segment 3 bases; nucleotides outside the gene matches: 4. The CDR3 region has the DNA TGCAGCGTCGCGACAGGGGTCTACAATGAGCAGTTCTTC. Amino acids: CSVATGVYNEQFF.

The chain carries TRBV28 and TRBJ1-1; D ambiguous. This CDR3 is 12 amino acids long. V was cut by 5 bases and J by 0 bases, with 4 bases left in between. Germline V gene lookup returns CDR1 MDHEN and CDR2 SYDVKM. The CDR3 region has the DNA TGTGCCAGCAGTCCCGTGAACACTGAAGCTTTCTTT. Translating gives CASSPVNTEAFF.

This sequence joins TRBV7-2 and TRBJ2-7; 13 nucleotides align to TRBD2. The V gene's germline CDR1 is SGHTA and CDR2 FQGNSA. V dropped 5 bases and J dropped 6; count of bases not matched to a gene: 4. This CDR3 has 14 amino acids. The CDR3 here is CASSIRLAGGEQYF. The CDR3 DNA is TGTGCCAGCAGCATCCGACTAGCGGGAGGCGAGCAGTACTTC.

The V and J genes are TRBV6-5 and TRBJ1-1; 8 nucleotides match TRBD1. Germline V lookup: CDR1 MNHEY, CDR2 SVGAGI. Trimming took 2 bases from V and 4 from J; bases not matched to a gene: 9. This CDR3 is 16 amino acids long. CDR3 DNA: TGTGCCAGCAGTTACATTAATGACAGGGGTGGCACTGAAGCTTTCTTT. This sequence encodes CASSYINDRGGTEAFF.

This chain joins TRBV11-2 and TRBJ2-1; a possible D gene is TRBD2 (5 bases). The length of the CDR3 is 14 residues. Germline CDR1 SGHAT, CDR2 FQNNGV. V dropped 3 bases and J dropped 7 bases, with 13 bases sitting between them. Here the CDR3 DNA reads TGTGCCAGCAGCTTCCGAACTAGGAATAATGAGCAGTTCTTC. It translates to CASSFRTRNNEQFF.